This T cell receptor (beta chain) is drawn from a study of blood T cell repertoires in COVID-19. Symptom resolution, clearance, or two negative PCRs marked the recovered donors of Cohort 3. TCRdb keeps only in-frame clones here, not all; method: immunoSEQ multiplex PCR. The sample contains fewer than 150,000 clones, 75% to 90% of which appear only once. With 1 base clipped from V and 4 bases from J, the junction kept 5 bases outside the gene matches. Germline V gene sequence: CDR1 MGHRA, CDR2 YSYEKL. This CDR3 region has 15 residues. This clonotype was obtained from a man aged 25 to 45 who had recovered from COVID-19. V is TRBV4-1 and J is TRBJ1-1; TRBD1 matches 8 bases. The sequencing input was PBMCs or T cells enriched from blood (not recorded which). CDR3 nucleotides: TGCGCCAGCAGCCAAGGGACAGGGAATCCCACTGAAGCTTTCTTT. Residues: CASSQGTGNPTEAFF.